This TCR beta chain was documented in a study of cytomegalovirus exposure and HLA in healthy donors. V was shortened by 4 bases and J by 7 bases, with 20 bases between the two germline ends. The CDR3 is made up of 16 amino acids. The germline gives CDR1 ENHRY, CDR2 SYGVKD. Primers included in the PCR were 60 Vbeta and 13 Jbeta primers. TCRdb's table, derived via immunoSEQ multiplex PCR, lists solely in-frame clones and lacks some. The table has some 180,000 clones, roughly 80% seen once; the top ten hold 3.4%. Overall study results and limits: Clonal expansion was found to be greater in HLA-associated TCR beta chains than in equally common others in a later analysis.

As to this clone: The target antigen is unknown.

V and J are TRBV10-3 and TRBJ2-1; D gene uncertain. Sequencing used PBMCs. This clonotype was sampled from a man in his forties in good health and CMV-seropositive. CDR3 DNA sequence: TGTGCCATCAGTGGAACTTCAGCACAGAATAGGAATGAGCAGTTCTTC. This encodes CAISGTSAQNRNEQFF.